The 5 T cell receptor beta chains reported below all come from one sample, sequenced in a study of radiotherapy plus CTLA-4 blockade in lung cancer. Using immunoSEQ multiplex PCR, the repertoire was profiled, and TCRdb retains in-frame clones only, with some absent. The sample holds around 38,000 clones, approximately 83% seen once. The source was peripheral blood, collected from a patient treated with radiotherapy plus ipilimumab. These receptors were obtained from a human donor with non-small cell lung cancer whose response to radiotherapy plus ipilimumab could not be evaluated.

Details on this clone: Other DNA sequences within the sample encode an identical CDR3. The V call is TRBV29-1, the J call TRBJ2-5; tentatively, D is TRBD2 (5 bases). The CDR3 contains 14 residues. Germline V gives CDR1 SQVTM, CDR2 ANQGSEA. V lost 6 bases to trimming and J lost 3 bases, with 17 bases between them. The CDR3 bases are TGCAGCGTCGTACCTCCGTCGGGAAAAGAGACCCAGTACTTC. It codes for CSVVPPSGKETQYF.

The J gene is TRBJ2-1, the V gene TRBV5-4; 7 nucleotides align to TRBD1. The CDR3 is made up of 15 amino acids. Germline-derived CDR1 and CDR2 are SGHNT and YYREEE (reference sequence). With V trimmed by 4 bases and J by 5 bases, 9 bases remained unmatched. In DNA form, the CDR3 reads TGTGCCAGCAGCCCGGTAGGGGGCAGGGACAATGAGCAGTTCTTC. Amino acid sequence: CASSPVGGRDNEQFF.

J is TRBJ2-4 and V is TRBV10-3; 10 bases match TRBD2. The CDR3 covers 16 residues. The ends lost 6 bases at V and 13 bases at J; junction bases unmatched: 18. Germline V CDR1 and CDR2: ENHRY, SYGVKD. In DNA, the CDR3 is TGTGCCATCAGCCCCGCTAGCGGGGGCCCTCGCATAGCCCAGTACTTC. The encoded protein is CAISPASGGPRIAQYF.

The CDR3 DNA reads TGTGCCAGCAGCGGAGGCGGGGAGCTGTTTTTT. Translated: CASSGGGELFF. The gene calls are TRBV9 and TRBJ2-2; D remains ambiguous. Germline V gives CDR1 SGDLS, CDR2 YYNGEE. The CDR3 contains 11 residues. With 3 bases removed from V and 7 bases from J, the gap between germline ends came to 4 bases.

The chain joins TRBV2 to TRBJ1-3; D uncertain. The CDR3 is 12 amino acids. Germline V CDR1 and CDR2: SNHLY, FYNNEI. V was clipped by 7 bases and J by 5 bases, with 9 bases between them. DNA of the CDR3: TGTGCCAGCAAGGAGGATCGAAACACCATATATTTT. It is translated as CASKEDRNTIYF.